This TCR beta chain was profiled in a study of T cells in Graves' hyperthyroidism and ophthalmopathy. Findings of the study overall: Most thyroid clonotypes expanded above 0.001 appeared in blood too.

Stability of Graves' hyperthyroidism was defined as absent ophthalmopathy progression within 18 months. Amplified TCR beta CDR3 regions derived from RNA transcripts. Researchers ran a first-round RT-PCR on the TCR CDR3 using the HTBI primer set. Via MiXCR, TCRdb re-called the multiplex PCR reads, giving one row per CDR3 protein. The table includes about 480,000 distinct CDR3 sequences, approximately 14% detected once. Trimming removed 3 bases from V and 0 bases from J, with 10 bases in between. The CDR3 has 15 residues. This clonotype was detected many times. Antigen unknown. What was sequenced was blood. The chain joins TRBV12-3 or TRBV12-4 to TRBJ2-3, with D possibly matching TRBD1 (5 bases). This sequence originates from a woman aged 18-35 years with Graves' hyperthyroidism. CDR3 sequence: CASSFKGPSTDTQYF. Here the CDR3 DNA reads TGTGCCAGCAGTTTCAAGGGGCCTAGCACAGATACGCAGTATTTT.